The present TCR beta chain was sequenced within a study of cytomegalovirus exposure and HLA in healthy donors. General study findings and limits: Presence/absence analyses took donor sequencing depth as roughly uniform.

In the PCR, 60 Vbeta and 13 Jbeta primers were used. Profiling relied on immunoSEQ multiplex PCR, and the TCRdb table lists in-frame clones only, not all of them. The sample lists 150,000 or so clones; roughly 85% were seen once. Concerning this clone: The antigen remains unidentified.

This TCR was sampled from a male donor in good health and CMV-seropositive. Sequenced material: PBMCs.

The CDR3 protein is CASSVGPRGTLRYNEQFF. CDR3 in DNA: TGTGCCAGCAGCGTAGGTCCCAGGGGGACACTCCGCTACAATGAGCAGTTCTTC. The chain has TRBV9 and TRBJ2-1, with TRBD1 matching 7 bases. The CDR3 is 18 amino acids. The J segment lost 3 bases and the V segment lost 0 bases, leaving 12 bases of the junction unmatched. Germline V CDR1 and CDR2: SGDLS, YYNGEE. Looking up the rest from reference TRBV9 and TRBJ2-1 gives the full variable domain: DSGVTQTPKHLITATGQRVTLRCSPRSGDLSVYWYQQSLDQGLQFLIQYYNGEERAKGNILERFSAQQFPDLHSELNLSSLELGDSALYFCASSVGPRGTLRYNEQFFGPGTRLTVL.